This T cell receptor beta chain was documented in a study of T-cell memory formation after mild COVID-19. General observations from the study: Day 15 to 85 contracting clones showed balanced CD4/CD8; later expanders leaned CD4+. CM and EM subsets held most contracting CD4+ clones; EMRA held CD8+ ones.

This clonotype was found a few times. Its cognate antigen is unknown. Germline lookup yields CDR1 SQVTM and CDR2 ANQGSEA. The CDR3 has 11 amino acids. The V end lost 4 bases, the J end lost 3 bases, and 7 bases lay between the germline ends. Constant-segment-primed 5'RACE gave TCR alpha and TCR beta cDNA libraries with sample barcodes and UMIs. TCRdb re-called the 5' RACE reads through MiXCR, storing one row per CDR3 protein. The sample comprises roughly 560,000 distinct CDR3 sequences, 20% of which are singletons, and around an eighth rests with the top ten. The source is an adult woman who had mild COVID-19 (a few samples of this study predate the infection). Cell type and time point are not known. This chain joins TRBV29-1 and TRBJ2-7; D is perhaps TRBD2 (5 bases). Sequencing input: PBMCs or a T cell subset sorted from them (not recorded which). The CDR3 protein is CSVGTSYEQYF. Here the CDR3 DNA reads TGCAGCGTTGGAACTAGCTACGAGCAGTACTTC.